This TCR beta chain derives from a study of blood T cell repertoires in COVID-19. Whole-study context: COVID-19 samples, acute and convalescent, were from the United States, Italy and Spain. Nucleic acid was either cDNA or gDNA, and it came from T cells, B-cell-depleted T cells, or PBMCs.

The germline gives CDR1 SGDLS, CDR2 YYNGEE. This CDR3 contains 13 residues. Trimming left V 2 bases short and J 6 bases short, with 9 bases between. Methods used by the authors: How many nucleated cells were present was estimated from reference gene primer amplification. Sequenced by immunoSEQ multiplex PCR; TCRdb stores in-frame clones only, minus some. V and J calls and clone size are those listed in that table; D and trimming were worked out from the DNA. This sample has about 190,000 clones, with 70% to 90% found just once. The chain links TRBV9 to TRBJ2-1; no definite D call. The sample comprised peripheral blood. The clonotype originates from a man aged 30 to 45 with acute or convalescent COVID-19. The CDR3 region is CASSVDSPNEQFF. For the CDR3, the DNA is TGTGCCAGCAGCGTTGATAGCCCCAATGAGCAGTTCTTC. Complete variable domain (other parts from reference TRBV9 and TRBJ2-1): DSGVTQTPKHLITATGQRVTLRCSPRSGDLSVYWYQQSLDQGLQFLIQYYNGEERAKGNILERFSAQQFPDLHSELNLSSLELGDSALYFCASSVDSPNEQFFGPGTRLTVL.